A single sample gave rise to the 28 T cell receptor beta chains below, sequenced in a study of blood T cell repertoires in COVID-19. Profiling relied on immunoSEQ multiplex PCR, and the TCRdb table lists in-frame clones only, not all of them. The data show tens of thousands of clones, 88% seen once. Sequencing input: peripheral blood. The receptor source for this set is a man in his forties or fifties with active COVID-19.

The V gene is TRBV6-6, the J gene TRBJ1-1, with D tentatively TRBD1 (5 bases). CDR3 size: 17 residues. The germline CDR1 and CDR2 sequences are MNHNY and SVGAGI (reference sequence). Trimming cost V 6 bases and J 6 bases, with 26 bases left between them. CDR3 coding DNA: TGTGCCAGCAGCCGATCCATTAACAGGCCACAAATGTCTGAAGCTTTCTTT. Translating gives CASSRSINRPQMSEAFF.

This clone was seen only once. The chain links TRBV7-2 to TRBJ1-4; D is possibly TRBD1 (5 bases). The CDR3 length is 14 residues. V shed 1 base and J shed 7 bases, with 10 bases lying between them. Germline-derived CDR1 and CDR2 are SGHTA and FQGNSA. The CDR3 loop reads CASSLGAGREKLFF. The CDR3 region has the DNA TGTGCCAGCAGCTTAGGGGCAGGGCGTGAAAAACTGTTTTTT. The full variable domain, rest sourced from reference TRBV7-2 and TRBJ1-4, is GAGVSQSPSNKVTEKGKDVELRCDPISGHTALYWYRQSLGQGLEFLIYFQGNSAPDKSGLPSDRFSAERTGGSVSTLTIQRTQQEDSAVYLCASSLGAGREKLFFGSGTQLSVL.

The chain is built from TRBV5-1 and TRBJ2-7, with TRBD2 identical over 7 bases. This CDR3 comprises 13 residues. Germline CDR1 and CDR2: SGHRS and YFSETQ. J gave up 4 bases and V 0 bases, and 1 base lay outside the gene matches. The CDR3 DNA reads TGCGCCAGCAGCTTGGGGGGAGGGTACGAGCAGTACTTC. Protein sequence: CASSLGGGYEQYF.

V is TRBV27 and J is TRBJ1-4; 9 bases line up with TRBD1. This CDR3 is built from 15 residues. Germline-derived CDR1 and CDR2 are MNHEY and SMNVEV (reference sequence). Unmatched junction bases numbered 9, after V lost 5 bases and J lost 8 bases. The CDR3 sequence is CASSVGTGSGEKLFF. DNA of the CDR3: TGTGCCAGCAGTGTCGGGACAGGGAGCGGCGAAAAACTGTTTTTT.

J is TRBJ1-2 and V is TRBV24-1; 9 bases fit TRBD1. Germline V lookup: CDR1 KGHDR, CDR2 SFDVKD. The length of the CDR3 is 14 residues. V was pared by 4 bases and J by 9 bases, with 8 bases of the junction left unmatched. CDR3 amino acids: CATSDQGQGVSYTF. The CDR3 region has the DNA TGTGCCACCAGTGACCAGGGACAGGGAGTAAGCTACACCTTC.

The chain uses TRBV20-1 and TRBJ2-3; TRBD2 aligns across 12 bases. The CDR3 consists of 13 residues. The V gene end was trimmed by 3 bases and the J gene end by 14 bases; junction bases not matched to a gene: 9. Per the germline V gene, CDR1 is DFQATT and CDR2 is SNEGSKA (reference sequence). This CDR3 is CSASLAGGPVWYF. The CDR3 nucleotides read TGCAGTGCTAGTCTAGCGGGGGGGCCAGTGTGGTATTTT.

CDR3 nucleotide sequence: TGTGCCAGCACGGGTATTCGTAGGCGCCAAGAGACCCAGTACTTC. Translating it yields CASTGIRRRQETQYF. This sequence joins TRBV28 and TRBJ2-5, with D hard to call. Germline assignment: CDR1 MDHEN and CDR2 SYDVKM. The CDR3 is made up of 15 amino acids. Trimming left V 7 bases short and J 1 base short, with 16 bases between.

This sequence joins TRBV5-1 and TRBJ2-2; no clear D gene. CDR1 is SGHRS and CDR2 is YFSETQ in the germline V gene. V lost 1 base and J lost 1, with 8 bases in between. The CDR3 is 15 amino acids. CDR3 region: CASSLYSGNTGELFF. Here the CDR3 DNA reads TGCGCCAGCAGCTTGTACTCCGGGAACACCGGGGAGCTGTTTTTT.

The sample holds one count of this clone. This rearrangement joins TRBV5-5 to TRBJ1-1, with a tentative D call TRBD1 (6 bases). CDR3 size: 17 residues. CDR1 SGHKS and CDR2 YYEKEE come from the germline V gene (reference sequence). The V end lost 2 bases, the J end lost 5 bases, and 22 bases lay between the germline ends. This CDR3 reads CASSLVPGVGVRTEAFF. CDR3 sequence (DNA): TGTGCCAGCAGCTTAGTTCCAGGGGTTGGTGTTCGTACTGAAGCTTTCTTT.

The rearrangement uses TRBV7-2 and TRBJ1-1, with D unclear. Germline values: CDR1 SGHTA, CDR2 FQGNSA. CDR3 size: 14 residues. Trimming removed 1 base at V and 2 bases at J, with 8 bases between. The CDR3 loop reads CASSLESGNTEAFF. CDR3 DNA sequence: TGTGCCAGCAGCTTAGAGTCAGGCAACACTGAAGCTTTCTTT.

This sequence joins TRBV7-2 and TRBJ1-4; the match to TRBD1 covers 10 bases. V shed 6 bases and J 8 bases; nucleotides not matched to a gene: 6. This CDR3 comprises 14 residues. The V gene's germline CDR1 is SGHTA and CDR2 FQGNSA. The CDR3 nucleotides read TGTGCCAGCAGTTGGGACAGGGGAGGCGAAAAACTGTTTTTT. Its protein product is CASSWDRGGEKLFF.

This chain uses TRBV7-8 with TRBJ1-6, with TRBD1 identical over 10 bases. J lost 5 bases, V lost 4 bases, and 5 bases had no gene match. CDR1 SGHVS and CDR2 FQNEAQ come from the germline V gene. CDR3 length equals 16 residues. CDR3 sequence reads: CASSSGGTGDNSPLHF. CDR3 bases: TGTGCCAGCAGCTCAGGGGGGACAGGGGATAATTCACCCCTCCACTTT. The full variable domain, its missing parts supplied by reference TRBV7-8 and TRBJ1-6, is GAGVSQSPRYKVAKRGQDVALRCDPISGHVSLFWYQQALGQGPEFLTYFQNEAQLDKSGLPSDRFFAERPEGSVSTLKIQRTQQEDSAVYLCASSSGGTGDNSPLHFGNGTRLTVT.

The J gene is TRBJ2-3, the V gene TRBV7-2; a weak D match, TRBD2 (5 bases). Germline loops: CDR1 SGHTA, CDR2 FQGNSA. This CDR3 contains 15 residues. V was pared by 3 bases and J by 5 bases, with 15 bases between. CDR3 loop: CASSFRSFGGDTQYF. CDR3 sequence (DNA): TGTGCCAGCAGCTTTCGGAGTTTTGGAGGAGATACGCAGTATTTT.

The V and J genes are TRBV3-1 (or the pseudogene TRBV3-2) and TRBJ1-1; TRBD1 aligns across 7 bases. J was trimmed by 8 bases and V by 4 bases; bases with no gene match: 7. Per the germline V gene, CDR1 is LGHDT and CDR2 is YNNKEL (reference sequence). This CDR3 contains 13 residues. In nucleotides, the CDR3 is TGTGCCAGCAGCCTCAATCAGGGGGAGGAAGCTTTCTTT. It yields the protein CASSLNQGEEAFF.

This clone is a singleton in its sample. The V call is TRBV29-1, the J call TRBJ1-2; the D gene is possibly TRBD1 (6 bases). Germline V gene sequence: CDR1 SQVTM, CDR2 ANQGSEA. The CDR3 is 13 residues long. V was shortened by 5 bases and J by 7 bases, with 17 bases between the two germline ends. CDR3: CSVPQGKGSGYTF. The CDR3 nucleotides are TGCAGCGTTCCACAGGGAAAGGGGAGTGGCTACACCTTC.

The V and J genes are TRBV6-1 and TRBJ1-3, with a tentative D call TRBD1 (5 bases). V lost 0 bases and J lost 3, with 9 bases in between. There are 15 residues in the CDR3. Germline V lookup: CDR1 MNHNS, CDR2 SASEGT. CDR3 coding DNA: TGTGCCAGCAGTGAAGCGCTGACAGTTGGAAACACCATATATTTT. Translated: CASSEALTVGNTIYF.

The V and J genes are TRBV20-1 and TRBJ1-5; TRBD1 is a possible D gene (5 bases). In germline, CDR1 is DFQATT, CDR2 SNEGSKA (reference sequence). V was shortened by 3 bases and J by 6 bases, with 12 bases between the two germline ends. The CDR3 covers 13 residues. The CDR3 is CSASIGASQPQHF. CDR3 coding DNA: TGCAGTGCTAGTATAGGGGCGAGTCAGCCCCAGCATTTT.

V and J are TRBV24-1 and TRBJ2-5; perhaps TRBD2 as D (6 bases). The ends were cut back, 1 base at V and 5 bases at J, with 13 bases in the middle. The CDR3 contains 15 residues. Germline lookup yields CDR1 KGHDR and CDR2 SFDVKD. DNA for the CDR3: TGTGCCACCAGTGATTTTTTGGGTCGGGGGGAGACCCAGTACTTC. Translated, it gives CATSDFLGRGETQYF.

The V gene is TRBV11-2, the J gene TRBJ1-2, with 8 positions matching TRBD1. With V trimmed by 0 bases and J by 4 bases, 10 bases remained unmatched. The CDR3 has 17 amino acids. Germline V gene lookup returns CDR1 SGHAT and CDR2 FQNNGV. The CDR3 spells CASSLEVGRGLAYGYTF. In nucleotides, the CDR3 is TGTGCCAGCAGCTTAGAGGTCGGCAGGGGGCTTGCCTATGGCTACACCTTC.

The rearrangement joins TRBV29-1 to TRBJ1-4; TRBD1 is a possible D gene (5 bases). Looked up from germline, CDR1 is SQVTM and CDR2 is ANQGSEA. V dropped 7 bases and J dropped 8 bases, with 14 bases sitting between them. This CDR3 spans 12 amino acids. CDR3 DNA: TGCAGCGCGGGGGGGGGAAACGAAAAACTGTTTTTT. Translated, it gives CSAGGGNEKLFF.

This sequence joins TRBV7-2 and TRBJ2-6, with 8 bases lining up with TRBD2. V trimming: 1 base; J trimming: 0 bases; junction bases outside the gene matches: 2. Germline V gene data show CDR1 as SGHTA and CDR2 as FQGNSA. The CDR3 consists of 17 residues. The CDR3 DNA is TGTGCCAGCAGCTTAGGGCGGGGGGTCTCTGGGGCCAACGTCCTGACTTTC. Translating it yields CASSLGRGVSGANVLTF.

The chain joins TRBV28 to TRBJ2-7, with 10 bases lining up with TRBD2. The CDR3 sequence is 14 residues long. The germline CDR1 and CDR2 sequences are MDHEN and SYDVKM. Trimming at V came to 1 base and at J to 4 bases, leaving 1 base not matched to a gene. DNA for the CDR3: TGTGCCAGCAGTTTATCTAGCGGGAGATACGAGCAGTACTTC. Translated, it gives CASSLSSGRYEQYF.

This clone came up once. The chain carries TRBV6-5 and TRBJ1-2; 12 bases agree with TRBD1. The ends lost 6 bases at V and 7 bases at J; junction bases unmatched: 6. The CDR3 spans 14 residues. Germline V gene data show CDR1 as MNHEY and CDR2 as SVGAGI. As DNA, the CDR3 is TGTGCCAGCAGCCTGGGACAGGGGGCTGGTGGCTACACCTTC. This sequence encodes CASSLGQGAGGYTF.

The table lists this clone with a count of one. The chain is built from TRBV28 and TRBJ2-7; maybe TRBD1 (5 bases). Deletions cut 3 bases from V and 3 bases from J, with 12 bases between. The CDR3 sequence is 14 residues long. Germline V gene data show CDR1 as MDHEN and CDR2 as SYDVKM. The CDR3 nucleotides are TGTGCCAGCAGTTTGGGGCAGACCCTCTACGAGCAGTACTTC. This sequence encodes CASSLGQTLYEQYF.

J is TRBJ2-7 and V is TRBV6-4; a weak D match, TRBD1 (5 bases). This CDR3 region has 14 residues. Trimming pared 4 bases from V and 3 bases from J, leaving 13 bases between. Per the germline V gene, CDR1 is MRHNA and CDR2 is SNTAGT. The CDR3 coding sequence is TGTGCCAGCAGTGGTGTCCGGACAAACTACGAGCAGTACTTC. Its protein is CASSGVRTNYEQYF.

The chain employs TRBV19 and TRBJ1-2, with D perhaps matching TRBD1 (5 bases). Germline V CDR1 and CDR2: LNHDA, SQIVND (reference sequence). The CDR3 is 12 amino acids. V lost 7 bases to trimming and J lost 8 bases, with 14 bases between them. In nucleotides, the CDR3 is TGTGCCAGTAAGGCCAGGGAGGGCGGCTACACCTTC. It codes for CASKAREGGYTF.

This clone appeared a few times. The DNA for the CDR3 is TGTGCCAGCAGCCGGACAGGGGCCCTTTTCTCTGGAAACACCATATATTTT. It encodes CASSRTGALFSGNTIYF. The genes are TRBV7-9 and TRBJ1-3; TRBD1 aligns across 9 bases. CDR1 and CDR2 from the germline V gene are SEHNR and FQNEAQ (reference sequence). CDR3 length: 17 residues. The V gene end was trimmed by 5 bases and the J gene end by 0 bases; junction bases not matched to a gene: 8. The full variable domain, rest sourced from reference TRBV7-9 and TRBJ1-3, is DTGVSQNPRHKITKRGQNVTFRCDPISEHNRLYWYRQTLGQGPEFLTYFQNEAQLEKSRLLSDRFSAERPKGSFSTLEIQRTEQGDSAMYLCASSRTGALFSGNTIYFGEGSWLTVV.

The V call is TRBV28, the J call TRBJ1-2, with D perhaps TRBD1 (6 bases). CDR3 length equals 15 residues. V was trimmed by 5 bases and J by 9 bases, leaving 22 bases between them. The germline CDR1 and CDR2 sequences are MDHEN and SYDVKM. CDR3 bases: TGTGCCAGCAGTCCCAGTACAGGGCTGGGGTCTCGCTACACCTTC. This sequence encodes CASSPSTGLGSRYTF.